The 9 T cell receptor beta chains listed next were all sequenced from one sample in a study of OX40 agonist ivuxolimab in advanced cancers. Profiling relied on immunoSEQ multiplex PCR, and the TCRdb table lists in-frame clones only, not all of them. The sample lists approximately 45,000 clones, 85% to 95% occurring once. Specimen: CD4+ or CD8+ T cells sorted from blood, collected in a trial of the OX40 agonist ivuxolimab. The receptors shown here come from an adult with an advanced solid tumor such as melanoma, head and neck, liver or kidney cancer.

This chain connects TRBV5-4 to TRBJ1-1; no clear D gene. The germline V gene has CDR1 SGHNT and CDR2 YYREEE (reference sequence). Trimming took 0 bases from V and 6 from J, leaving 6 bases between them. The CDR3 has 12 amino acids. CDR3 bases: TGTGCCAGCAGCTTGGGTTCCTCTGAAGCTTTCTTT. Translation gives CASSLGSSEAFF.

V is TRBV27 and J is TRBJ2-1, with TRBD2 identical over 14 bases. The germline gives CDR1 MNHEY, CDR2 SMNVEV (reference sequence). Trimming at V came to 5 bases and at J to 7 bases, leaving 7 bases not matched to a gene. The CDR3 extends over 16 amino acids. The CDR3 protein is CASSLGTSGSKNEQFF. CDR3 DNA sequence: TGTGCCAGCAGTCTAGGGACTAGCGGGAGTAAAAATGAGCAGTTCTTC.

J is TRBJ2-7 and V is TRBV5-1; 9 bases are a match to TRBD1. Germline CDR1 SGHRS, CDR2 YFSETQ. The CDR3 totals 14 residues. V gave up 1 base and J gave up 6 bases; unmatched junction bases: 5. The CDR3, as DNA: TGCGCCAGCAGCTTGACAGGGGGCTTAGGCGAGCAGTACTTC. Residues: CASSLTGGLGEQYF. The whole variable domain, filled in from reference TRBV5-1 and TRBJ2-7, reads KAGVTQTPRYLIKTRGQQVTLSCSPISGHRSVSWYQQTPGQGLQFLFEYFSETQRNKGNFPGRFSGRQFSNSRSEMNVSTLELGDSALYLCASSLTGGLGEQYFGPGTRLTVT.

This clone has only one observation. This chain joins TRBV6-5 and TRBJ2-1; D remains ambiguous. V gave up 6 bases and J gave up 0 bases, with 12 bases separating them. There are 15 residues in the CDR3. The germline V gene has CDR1 MNHEY and CDR2 SVGAGI. CDR3 in DNA: TGTGCCAGCAGCCCTTCTGGTAGCTCCTACAATGAGCAGTTCTTC. This codes for CASSPSGSSYNEQFF.

The rearrangement joins TRBV19 to TRBJ1-1; maybe TRBD1 (5 bases). This CDR3 comprises 13 residues. Trimming stripped 6 bases from V and 4 bases from J, with 12 bases between. CDR1 and CDR2 from the germline V gene are LNHDA and SQIVND (reference sequence). The CDR3 bases are TGTGCCAGTAGCGCAGGGAGGACCACTGAAGCTTTCTTT. Residues: CASSAGRTTEAFF. Using reference TRBV19 and TRBJ1-1 for the parts outside the CDR3, the full variable domain is DGGITQSPKYLFRKEGQNVTLSCEQNLNHDAMYWYRQDPGQGLRLIYYSQIVNDFQKGDIAEGYSVSREKKESFPLTVTSAQKNPTAFYLCASSAGRTTEAFFGQGTRLTVV.

The rearrangement uses TRBV9 and TRBJ2-7; 7 bases fit TRBD1. Germline assignment: CDR1 SGDLS and CDR2 YYNGEE. Trimming took 3 bases from V and 2 from J; bases not matched to a gene: 14. The CDR3 is 17 amino acids. The CDR3, as DNA: TGTGCCAGCAGCGCGAGCCCCTACAGGGGTGGGACCTACGAGCAGTACTTC. It specifies CASSASPYRGGTYEQYF.

The gene calls are TRBV28 and TRBJ2-2, with 8 bases identical to TRBD1. The CDR3 is 18 amino acids. Germline assignment: CDR1 MDHEN and CDR2 SYDVKM. Germline trimming cut 7 bases from V and 1 base from J; bases unmatched to any gene: 14. The chain's CDR3 is CASNPSGLGTGNTGELFF. The DNA of the CDR3 is TGTGCCAGCAACCCATCTGGACTCGGGACAGGGAACACCGGGGAGCTGTTTTTT.

This clone has more than one count but fewer than ten. The J gene is TRBJ1-2, the V gene TRBV19; D is unclear. The CDR3 runs 10 residues. The germline V gene encodes CDR1 LNHDA and CDR2 SQIVND (reference sequence). The ends were cut back, 8 bases at V and 5 bases at J, with 6 bases in the middle. CDR3 protein: CASDCYGYTF. Here the CDR3 DNA reads TGTGCCAGTGATTGTTATGGCTACACCTTC.

The chain carries TRBV7-9 and TRBJ2-7; TRBD1 agrees at 9 bases. V was clipped by 1 base and J by 4 bases; unmatched bases: 2. In germline, CDR1 is SEHNR, CDR2 FQNEAQ (reference sequence). The CDR3 loop spans 14 amino acids. The CDR3 DNA sequence: TGTGCCAGCAGCTTAGAGGGACAGGGATACGAGCAGTACTTC. Encoded protein: CASSLEGQGYEQYF.